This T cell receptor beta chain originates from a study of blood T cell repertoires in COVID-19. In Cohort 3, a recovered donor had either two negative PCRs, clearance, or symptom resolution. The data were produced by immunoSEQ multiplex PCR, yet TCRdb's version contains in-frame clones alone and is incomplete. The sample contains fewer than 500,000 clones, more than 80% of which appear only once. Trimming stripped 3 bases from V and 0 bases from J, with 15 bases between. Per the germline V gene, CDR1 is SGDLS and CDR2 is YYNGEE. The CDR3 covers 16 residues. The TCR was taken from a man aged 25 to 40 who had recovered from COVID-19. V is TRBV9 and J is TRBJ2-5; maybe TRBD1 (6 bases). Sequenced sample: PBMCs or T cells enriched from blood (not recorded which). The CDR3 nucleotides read TGTGCCAGCAGCGAGGGCATCCGGACAGACCAAGAGACCCAGTACTTC. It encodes CASSEGIRTDQETQYF.